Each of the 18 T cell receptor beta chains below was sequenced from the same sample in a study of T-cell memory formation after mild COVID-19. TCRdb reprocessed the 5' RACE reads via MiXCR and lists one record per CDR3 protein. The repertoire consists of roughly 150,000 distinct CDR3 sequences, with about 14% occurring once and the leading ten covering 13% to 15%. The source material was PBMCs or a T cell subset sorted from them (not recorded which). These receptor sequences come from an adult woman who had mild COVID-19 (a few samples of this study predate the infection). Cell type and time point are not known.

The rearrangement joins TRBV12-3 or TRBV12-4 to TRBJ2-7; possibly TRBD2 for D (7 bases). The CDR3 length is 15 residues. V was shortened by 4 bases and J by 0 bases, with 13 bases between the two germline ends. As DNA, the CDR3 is TGTGCCAGCAGTTGGGGGGGCCCGAGCTCCTACGAGCAGTACTTC. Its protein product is CASSWGGPSSYEQYF.

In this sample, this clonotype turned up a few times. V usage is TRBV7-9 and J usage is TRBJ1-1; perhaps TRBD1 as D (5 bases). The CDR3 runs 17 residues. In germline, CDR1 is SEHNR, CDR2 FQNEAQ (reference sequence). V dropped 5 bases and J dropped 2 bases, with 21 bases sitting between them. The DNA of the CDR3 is TGTGCCAGCAGCCATCTGCCTGGGGACTCCAGTAACACTGAAGCTTTCTTT. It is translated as CASSHLPGDSSNTEAFF.

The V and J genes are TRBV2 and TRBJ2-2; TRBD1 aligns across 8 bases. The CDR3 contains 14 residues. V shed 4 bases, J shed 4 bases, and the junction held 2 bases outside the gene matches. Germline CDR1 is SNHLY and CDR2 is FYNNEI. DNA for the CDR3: TGTGCCAGCAGTGTTGGACAGGGCACCGGGGAGCTGTTTTTT. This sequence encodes CASSVGQGTGELFF.

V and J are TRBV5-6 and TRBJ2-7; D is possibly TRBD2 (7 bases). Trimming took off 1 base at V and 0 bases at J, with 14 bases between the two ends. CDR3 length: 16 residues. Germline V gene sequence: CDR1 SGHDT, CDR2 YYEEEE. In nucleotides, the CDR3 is TGTGCCAGCAGCTTGTCCGTCGGGGGGCTCTCCTACGAGCAGTACTTC. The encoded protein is CASSLSVGGLSYEQYF. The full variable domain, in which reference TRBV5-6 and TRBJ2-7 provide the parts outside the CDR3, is DAGVTQSPTHLIKTRGQQVTLRCSPKSGHDTVSWYQQALGQGPQFIFQYYEEEERQRGNFPDRFSGHQFPNYSSELNVNALLLGDSALYLCASSLSVGGLSYEQYFGPGTRLTVT.

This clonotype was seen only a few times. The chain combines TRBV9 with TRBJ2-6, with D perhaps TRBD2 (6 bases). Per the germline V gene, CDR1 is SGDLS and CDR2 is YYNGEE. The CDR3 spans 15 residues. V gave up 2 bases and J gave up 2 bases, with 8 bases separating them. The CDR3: CASSVGGAGANVLTF. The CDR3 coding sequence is TGTGCCAGCAGCGTTGGAGGGGCTGGGGCCAACGTCCTGACTTTC. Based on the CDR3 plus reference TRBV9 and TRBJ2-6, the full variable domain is DSGVTQTPKHLITATGQRVTLRCSPRSGDLSVYWYQQSLDQGLQFLIQYYNGEERAKGNILERFSAQQFPDLHSELNLSSLELGDSALYFCASSVGGAGANVLTFGAGSRLTVL.

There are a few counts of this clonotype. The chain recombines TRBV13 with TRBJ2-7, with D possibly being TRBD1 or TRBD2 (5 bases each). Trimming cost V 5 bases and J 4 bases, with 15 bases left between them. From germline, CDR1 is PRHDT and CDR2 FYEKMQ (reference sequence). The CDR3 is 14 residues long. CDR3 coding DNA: TGTGCCAGCAGCCTCAAGGGACGGATATACGAGCAGTACTTC. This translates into CASSLKGRIYEQYF.

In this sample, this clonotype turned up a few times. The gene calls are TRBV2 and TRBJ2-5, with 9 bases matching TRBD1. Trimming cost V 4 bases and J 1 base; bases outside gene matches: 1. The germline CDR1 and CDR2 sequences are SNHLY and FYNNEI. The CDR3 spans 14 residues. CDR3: CASSVTGGQETQYF. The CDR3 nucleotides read TGTGCCAGCAGTGTGACAGGGGGCCAAGAGACCCAGTACTTC.

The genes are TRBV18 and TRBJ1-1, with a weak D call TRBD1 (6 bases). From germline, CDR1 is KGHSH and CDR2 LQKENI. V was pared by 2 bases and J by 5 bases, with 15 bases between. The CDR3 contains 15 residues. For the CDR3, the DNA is TGTGCCAGCTCACCAGTTTCCGGGAGGGGGACTGAAGCTTTCTTT. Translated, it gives CASSPVSGRGTEAFF.

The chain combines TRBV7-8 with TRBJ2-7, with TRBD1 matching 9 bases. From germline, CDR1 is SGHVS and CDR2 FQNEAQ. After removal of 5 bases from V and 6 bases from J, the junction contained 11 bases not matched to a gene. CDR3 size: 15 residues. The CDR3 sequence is CASSPLPGQGGEQYF. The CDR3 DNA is TGTGCCAGCAGCCCCCTGCCGGGACAGGGCGGCGAGCAGTACTTC.

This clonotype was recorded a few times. CDR3 residues: CASSYRGNGYTF. Here the CDR3 DNA reads TGTGCCAGCAGTTACCGGGGTAATGGCTACACCTTC. V usage is TRBV6-5 and J usage is TRBJ1-2; D unclear. Germline CDR1 MNHEY, CDR2 SVGAGI. This CDR3 spans 12 amino acids. Trimming shortened V by 2 bases and J by 6 bases, and 7 bases separated the two germline ends.

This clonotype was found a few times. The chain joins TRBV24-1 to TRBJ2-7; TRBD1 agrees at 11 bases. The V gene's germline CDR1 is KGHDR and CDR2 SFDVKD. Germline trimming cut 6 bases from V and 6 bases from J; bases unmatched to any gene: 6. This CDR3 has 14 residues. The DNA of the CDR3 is TGTGCCACCAGTCGCACCGGGACAGGGGGCGAGCAGTACTTC. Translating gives CATSRTGTGGEQYF.

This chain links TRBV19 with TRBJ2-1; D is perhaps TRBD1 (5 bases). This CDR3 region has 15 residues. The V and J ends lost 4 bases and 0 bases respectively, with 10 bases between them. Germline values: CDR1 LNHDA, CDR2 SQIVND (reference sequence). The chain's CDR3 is CASSRGRGSYNEQFF. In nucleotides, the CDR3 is TGTGCCAGTAGTAGAGGTAGGGGCTCCTACAATGAGCAGTTCTTC.

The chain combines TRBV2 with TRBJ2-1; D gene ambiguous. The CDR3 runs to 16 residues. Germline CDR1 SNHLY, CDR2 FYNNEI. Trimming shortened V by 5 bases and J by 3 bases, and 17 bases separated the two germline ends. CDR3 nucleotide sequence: TGTGCCAGCAGTAAAACCGGAACATGGCTCTACAATGAGCAGTTCTTC. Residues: CASSKTGTWLYNEQFF.

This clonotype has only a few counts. CDR3 region: CASSQDSYTEAFF. CDR3 coding DNA: TGTGCCAGCAGCCAAGACAGCTACACTGAAGCTTTCTTT. The chain is built from TRBV6-2 or TRBV6-3 and TRBJ1-1; D might be TRBD1 (5 bases). Trimming left V 6 bases short and J 3 bases short, with 11 bases between. CDR3 length: 13 amino acids. In germline, CDR1 is MNHEY, CDR2 SVGEGT.

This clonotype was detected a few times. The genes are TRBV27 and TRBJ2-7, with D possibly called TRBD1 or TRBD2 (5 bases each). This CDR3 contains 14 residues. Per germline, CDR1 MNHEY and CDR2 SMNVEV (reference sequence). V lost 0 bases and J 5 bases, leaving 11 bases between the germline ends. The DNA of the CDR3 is TGTGCCAGCAGTTTATCGACGAGGGGCCACGAGCAGTACTTC. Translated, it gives CASSLSTRGHEQYF.

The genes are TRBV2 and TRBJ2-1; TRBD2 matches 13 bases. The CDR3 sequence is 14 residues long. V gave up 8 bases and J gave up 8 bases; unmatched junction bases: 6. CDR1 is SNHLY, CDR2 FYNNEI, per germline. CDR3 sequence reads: CASSLAGGLYEQFF. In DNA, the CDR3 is TGTGCCAGCTCACTAGCGGGGGGGCTATATGAGCAGTTCTTC.

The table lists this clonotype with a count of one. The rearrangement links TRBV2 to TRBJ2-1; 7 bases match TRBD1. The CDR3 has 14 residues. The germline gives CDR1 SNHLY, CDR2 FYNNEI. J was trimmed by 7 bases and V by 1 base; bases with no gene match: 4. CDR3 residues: CASSEGRGKNEQFF. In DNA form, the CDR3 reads TGTGCCAGCAGTGAAGGCAGGGGGAAGAATGAGCAGTTCTTC. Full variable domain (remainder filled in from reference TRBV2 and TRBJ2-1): EPEVTQTPSHQVTQMGQEVILRCVPISNHLYFYWYRQILGQKVEFLVSFYNNEISEKSEIFDDQFSVERPDGSNFTLKIRSTKLEDSAMYFCASSEGRGKNEQFFGPGTRLTVL.

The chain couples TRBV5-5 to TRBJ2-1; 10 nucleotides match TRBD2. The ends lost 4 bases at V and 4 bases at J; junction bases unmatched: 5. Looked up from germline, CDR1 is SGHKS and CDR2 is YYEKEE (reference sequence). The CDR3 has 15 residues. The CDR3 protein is CASSIGLADYNEQFF. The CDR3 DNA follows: TGTGCCAGCAGCATCGGACTAGCGGATTACAATGAGCAGTTCTTC.